The T cell receptor beta chain described here comes from a study of blood T cell repertoires in COVID-19. The CDR3 covers 19 residues. V was cut by 2 bases and J by 6 bases, with 25 bases left in between. The V gene's germline CDR1 is KGHDR and CDR2 SFDVKD. Authors' processing steps: Scientists estimated how many nucleated cells there were by amplifying reference gene primers. Generated by immunoSEQ multiplex PCR, the TCRdb table keeps only in-frame clones and is missing some. V, J and clone size reflect that table, while D and trimming were determined from the DNA. Here the sample spans around 310,000 clones, around nine tenths being singletons. Participant reports of clinical history set cohort assignment. Resolution of symptoms, clearance, or two negative PCRs was present in recovered Cohort 3 donors.

Specimen: PBMCs or T cells enriched from blood (not recorded which). The V gene is TRBV24-1, the J gene TRBJ2-1; the D gene is possibly TRBD1 (6 bases). This TCR derives from a man younger than 45 who had recovered from COVID-19. The CDR3: CATSDSFRQGTIQVNEQFF. DNA of the CDR3: TGTGCCACCAGTGATTCCTTCCGGCAGGGGACAATCCAAGTCAATGAGCAGTTCTTC.